The sample holds a few counts of the clone carrying this TCR beta chain. Its antigen is still unknown. The sample comes from a study of identical twins. Whole-study results and caveats: Modelling underestimated the level of out-of-frame TCR alpha sharing observed in monozygotic twins.

V was cut by 3 bases and J by 3 bases, with 16 bases left in between. CDR3 size: 16 residues. CDR1 is SNHLY and CDR2 is FYNNEI in the germline V gene. One entry per CDR3 protein results from TCRdb running MiXCR on the 5' RACE reads. The sample records a few hundred thousand distinct CDR3 sequences, about 13% being singletons. These data were likewise used in another study, on yellow fever vaccine responses in identical twins. That report notes: Twins' T cell vaccine responses reportedly looked partly convergent, partly personalized.

The source material was memory (CD45RO+) T cells sorted from blood. The sequence was obtained from a woman in her late teens or twenties in good health. V and J are TRBV2 and TRBJ2-3; perhaps TRBD2 as D (7 bases). CDR3 loop: CASSDVGGAETDTQYF. CDR3 nucleotide sequence: TGTGCCAGCAGTGATGTAGGGGGGGCGGAAACAGATACGCAGTATTTT.